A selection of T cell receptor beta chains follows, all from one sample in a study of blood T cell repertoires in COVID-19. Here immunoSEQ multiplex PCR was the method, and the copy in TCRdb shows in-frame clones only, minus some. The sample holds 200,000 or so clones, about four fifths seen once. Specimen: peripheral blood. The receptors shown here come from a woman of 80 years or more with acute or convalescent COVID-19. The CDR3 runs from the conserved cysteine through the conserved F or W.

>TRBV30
CAWSTRTGGYEQYF
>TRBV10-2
CASSESTWTGNTF
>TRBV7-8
CASSFGGENTEAFF
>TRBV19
CASSSPGLAGQETQYF
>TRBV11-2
CASSLTRTRGETQYF
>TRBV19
CASRFLERNYGYTF
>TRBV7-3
CASRPGYGEKLFF
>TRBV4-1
CASSQIDMLFYNEQFF
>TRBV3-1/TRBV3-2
CASSQSRGSGYTF
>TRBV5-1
CASSLAPSGSYNEQFF
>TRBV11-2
CASSLGAIGTAQETQYF
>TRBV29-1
CSARGPLGTEAFF
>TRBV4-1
CASSQELAGSSYNEQFF
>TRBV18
CASSPRGNEKLFF
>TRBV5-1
CASSPGGSGIQETQYF
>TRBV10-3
CAISERLAGDSYEQYF
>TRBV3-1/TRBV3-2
CASSLGTRMVYNEQFF
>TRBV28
CASSLVRSGSSAEQYF
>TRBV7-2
CASSLAPTGSTGNTIYF
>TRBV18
CASSRDSKNTEAFF